This is a list of T cell receptor beta chains from one sample in a study of OX40 agonist ivuxolimab in advanced cancers. Sequenced by immunoSEQ multiplex PCR; TCRdb stores in-frame clones only, minus some. Here the sample spans nearly 85,000 clones, approximately 86% being singletons. Source: CD4+ or CD8+ T cells sorted from blood, taken in a trial of the OX40 agonist ivuxolimab. Every receptor here comes from an adult with an advanced solid tumor such as melanoma, head and neck, liver or kidney cancer. CDR3s include the opening cysteine and the closing phenylalanine or tryptophan. Fields, in order: J gene, V gene, CDR3 length, CDR3 protein.

TRBJ2-1,TRBV29-1,14,CSVGTSGGINEQFF
TRBJ2-5,TRBV7-2,14,CASSSGTGRETQYF
TRBJ1-5,TRBV7-2,14,CASSTGTGDQPQHF
TRBJ1-6,TRBV18,16,CASSPPTGGRNSPLHF
TRBJ1-2,TRBV28,14,CASGQGGANYGYTF
TRBJ2-5,TRBV5-1,14,CASSLELVGETQYF
TRBJ1-3,TRBV5-6,12,CASSRARGTIYF
TRBJ2-3,TRBV5-1,15,CASSLGSSGGDTQYF
TRBJ2-7,TRBV27,14,CASAPGGIRSEQYF
TRBJ2-2,TRBV7-3,14,CASSYGGRGGELFF
TRBJ2-1,TRBV7-3,16,CASSLRGDRFRHEQFF
TRBJ2-7,TRBV7-6,17,CASSPIRGGGPSYEQYF
TRBJ2-3,TRBV7-2,12,CASSPSTDTQYF
TRBJ2-1,TRBV6-6,14,CASNDGITYNEQFF
TRBJ2-3,TRBV7-9,16,CASSLAAGGSTDTQYF
TRBJ2-7,TRBV12-2,15,CASRPRDRETYEQYF
TRBJ1-2,TRBV5-1,15,CASSLGDRVGFGYTF
TRBJ1-4,TRBV4-3,15,CASSQNRGQGEKLFF
TRBJ2-7,TRBV14,14,CASSQERDRGPRHF
TRBJ1-2,TRBV6-5,16,CASSYGSGGAVSGYTF
TRBJ1-5,TRBV5-5,14,CASSLEHSNQPQHF
TRBJ2-7,TRBV27,18,CASSLLGLGGGSSYEQYF
TRBJ2-3,TRBV21-1,16,CASSIQRGRGTDTQYF
TRBJ2-3,TRBV10-2,15,CASSPWDPSTDTQYF
TRBJ1-5,TRBV19,14,CASSIGWGDQPQHF
TRBJ2-7,TRBV7-8,13,CASSSRTAYEQYF
TRBJ2-1,TRBV2,14,CASRASSGSNEQFF
TRBJ1-1,TRBV11-2,12,CASSFGRTEAFF
TRBJ2-5,TRBV5-1,15,CASSFGTSGQETQYF
TRBJ1-3,TRBV19,12,CATQSSGNTIYF
TRBJ2-3,TRBV15,12,CASSNLRDTQYF
TRBJ1-2,TRBV2,15,CASSEGTGVTDGYTF
TRBJ2-2,TRBV12-5,13,CASGLEPAGELFF
TRBJ1-1,TRBV27,13,CASSPDRGAEAFF
TRBJ2-7,TRBV6-1,12,CASGRGRNEQYF
TRBJ1-2,TRBV18,14,CASSPGQGNYGYTF
TRBJ1-3,TRBV5-5,14,CASSLSGDGNTIYF
TRBJ2-7,TRBV29-1,15,CSVDGLAGTSYEQYF
TRBJ1-1,TRBV5-4,15,CASSLGRQGNTEAFF
TRBJ2-1,TRBV4-1,15,CASSQQTSSYNEQFF
TRBJ1-6,TRBV11-2,15,CASSLARQSNSPLHF
TRBJ2-5,TRBV11-2,15,CASSLVGGSLETQYF
TRBJ2-7,TRBV9,15,CASSGPTGGTYEQYF
TRBJ2-7,TRBV6-5,13,CASSYPGTGEQYF
TRBJ2-5,TRBV19,16,CASSPLRAGAQETQYF
TRBJ2-3,TRBV19,15,CASSIRQNEGDTQYF
TRBJ2-5,TRBV14,17,CASSYRDRGRRQETQYF
TRBJ2-2,TRBV7-3,16,CASSLDVDRATGELFF
TRBJ2-1,TRBV5-1,18,CASSLNGIGTSGYNEQFF
TRBJ1-6,TRBV7-2,15,CASSLDFGGQSPLHF
TRBJ1-5,TRBV28,15,CASSRQGAGNQPQHF
TRBJ2-5,TRBV9,14,CASSVEPVQETQYF
TRBJ1-3,TRBV6-5,14,CASSPDSSGNTIYF
TRBJ1-5,TRBV7-8,15,CASSLGHHSNQPQHF
TRBJ2-5,TRBV2,14,CASSVNRGQETQYF
TRBJ2-5,TRBV9,14,CASSVNPLLETRYF
TRBJ2-5,TRBV5-5,14,CASSLAGTGEVQYF